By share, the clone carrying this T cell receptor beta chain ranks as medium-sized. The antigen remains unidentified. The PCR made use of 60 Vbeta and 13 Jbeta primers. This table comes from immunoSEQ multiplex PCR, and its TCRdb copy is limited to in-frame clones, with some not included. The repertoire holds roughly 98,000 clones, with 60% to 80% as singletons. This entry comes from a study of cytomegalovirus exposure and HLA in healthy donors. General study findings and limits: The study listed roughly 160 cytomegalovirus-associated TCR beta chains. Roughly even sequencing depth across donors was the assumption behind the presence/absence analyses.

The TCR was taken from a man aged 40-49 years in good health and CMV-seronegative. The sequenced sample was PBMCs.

CDR3 amino acids: CASSRDRDSRPFF. In DNA form, the CDR3 reads TGTGCCAGCAGTAGGGACCGGGACTCCCGTCCGTTCTTC. This chain links TRBV5-6 with TRBJ2-1; a possible D gene is TRBD2 (6 bases). Per germline, CDR1 SGHDT and CDR2 YYEEEE. Trimming shortened V by 5 bases and J by 15 bases, and 21 bases separated the two germline ends. This CDR3 spans 13 amino acids.